A single sample is the source of the 27 T cell receptor beta chains below, sequenced in a study of cytomegalovirus exposure and HLA in healthy donors. Primers included in the PCR were 60 Vbeta and 13 Jbeta primers. Profiled with immunoSEQ multiplex PCR; TCRdb holds only in-frame clones, not every one. Of roughly 150,000 clones listed, roughly 79% are singletons. The sequencing sample was made of PBMCs. These TCRs come from a man between 18 and 35 years old in good health and CMV-seropositive.

This chain links TRBV9 with TRBJ2-3, with D possibly TRBD2 on 7 matching bases. CDR1 is SGDLS and CDR2 is YYNGEE in the germline V gene. The CDR3 covers 14 residues. V lost 5 bases and J lost 2, with 12 bases in between. The CDR3 DNA reads as TGTGCCAGCAGAGGGGGGGCTCTCACAGATACGCAGTATTTT. Translation gives CASRGGALTDTQYF. Full variable domain (missing parts from reference TRBV9 and TRBJ2-3): DSGVTQTPKHLITATGQRVTLRCSPRSGDLSVYWYQQSLDQGLQFLIQYYNGEERAKGNILERFSAQQFPDLHSELNLSSLELGDSALYFCASRGGALTDTQYFGPGTRLTVL.

The gene calls are TRBV6-4 and TRBJ1-1, with D maybe TRBD1 (5 bases). V was pared by 6 bases and J by 1 base, with 9 bases between. Germline-derived CDR1 and CDR2 are MRHNA and SNTAGT. This CDR3 has 13 residues. CDR3 sequence (DNA): TGTGCCAGCAGATCGACAGCGAACACTGAAGCTTTCTTT. This encodes CASRSTANTEAFF.

This clone appeared once. This sequence joins TRBV4-2 and TRBJ2-7, with D possibly being TRBD2 (6 bases). CDR3 size: 17 residues. Germline V gene data show CDR1 as LGHNA and CDR2 as YNFKEQ. Trimming pared 0 bases from V and 2 bases from J, leaving 17 bases between. The CDR3 DNA reads as TGTGCCAGCAGCCAAGAGGAGGGGTTCACAAGAACCTACGAGCAGTACTTC. Its translation: CASSQEEGFTRTYEQYF.

This clone has just a few counts. This sequence joins TRBV27 and TRBJ2-7; TRBD2 matches at 10 bases. Trimming removed 4 bases from V and 3 bases from J; junction bases left unmatched: 12. This CDR3 region has 17 residues. CDR1 is MNHEY and CDR2 is SMNVEV in the germline V gene (reference sequence). This CDR3 is CASSSLASGSYGYEQYF. The CDR3 coding sequence is TGTGCCAGCAGTTCCCTGGCTAGCGGGAGCTATGGCTACGAGCAGTACTTC.

V is TRBV7-2 and J is TRBJ2-1; the match to TRBD2 covers 8 bases. The V gene end was trimmed by 5 bases and the J gene end by 7 bases; junction bases not matched to a gene: 10. The CDR3 contains 15 residues. CDR1 is SGHTA, CDR2 FQGNSA, per germline. The DNA of the CDR3 is TGTGCCAGCAGCACCTTCGGGAGGGCCGATAATGAGCAGTTCTTC. This codes for CASSTFGRADNEQFF.

This clone occurred a few times. V is TRBV5-4 and J is TRBJ2-2; D is unresolved. The CDR3 covers 13 residues. Trimming took 0 bases from V and 5 from J, leaving 5 bases between them. Germline assignment: CDR1 SGHNT and CDR2 YYREEE (reference sequence). CDR3 protein: CASSLVRTGELFF. The CDR3 region has the DNA TGTGCCAGCAGCTTGGTACGGACCGGGGAGCTGTTTTTT.

V gene TRBV28 combines with J gene TRBJ2-7; D perhaps matches TRBD2 (6 bases). The CDR3 consists of 14 residues. Germline CDR1 and CDR2: MDHEN and SYDVKM. V gave up 3 bases and J gave up 3 bases, with 12 bases separating them. CDR3 sequence: CASSFLAGSYEQYF. The DNA of the CDR3 is TGTGCCAGCAGTTTCTTGGCGGGGAGCTACGAGCAGTACTTC.

This clone was detected a few times. The J gene is TRBJ2-5, the V gene TRBV5-1, with D uncertain. V was shortened by 3 bases and J by 5 bases, with 8 bases between the two germline ends. Germline V gene sequence: CDR1 SGHRS, CDR2 YFSETQ. CDR3 length equals 12 residues. CDR3 sequence (DNA): TGCGCCAGCAGCTCCTGGGCCGAGACCCAGTACTTC. Its translation: CASSSWAETQYF.

The rearrangement uses TRBV7-9 and TRBJ2-7, with TRBD1 matching over 10 bases. The CDR3 runs to 13 residues. Unmatched junction bases numbered 3, after V lost 5 bases and J lost 5 bases. Germline V gene lookup returns CDR1 SEHNR and CDR2 FQNEAQ (reference sequence). The CDR3, as DNA: TGTGCCAGCAGCCGGACAGGGGGAAACGAGCAGTACTTC. Amino acid sequence: CASSRTGGNEQYF.

The chain employs TRBV2 and TRBJ2-3; D not certain. This CDR3 region has 14 residues. CDR1 SNHLY and CDR2 FYNNEI come from the germline V gene. The ends were cut back, 4 bases at V and 2 bases at J, with 10 bases in the middle. The CDR3 spells CASSGDSHTDTQYF. The CDR3 nucleotides read TGTGCCAGCAGTGGAGACTCCCACACAGATACGCAGTATTTT.

The chain carries TRBV6-6 and TRBJ1-2; 7 positions agree with TRBD1. This CDR3 region has 15 residues. Losses at the gene ends were 2 bases for V and 2 bases for J; bases not matched to a gene: 5. The V gene's germline CDR1 is MNHNY and CDR2 SVGAGI (reference sequence). The CDR3 reads CASSYTTGTNYGYTF. As DNA, the CDR3 is TGTGCCAGCAGTTACACGACAGGGACCAACTATGGCTACACCTTC.

This chain uses TRBV7-3 with TRBJ2-5; D perhaps matches TRBD2 (6 bases). Trimming pared 1 base from V and 3 bases from J, leaving 12 bases between. The CDR3 spans 15 residues. Per the germline V gene, CDR1 is SGHTA and CDR2 is FQGTGA. The CDR3 protein is CASSLIAGSKETQYF. The CDR3 coding sequence is TGTGCCAGCAGCTTAATTGCGGGATCTAAAGAGACCCAGTACTTC. Full variable domain (rest looked up from reference TRBV7-3 and TRBJ2-5): GAGVSQTPSNKVTEKGKYVELRCDPISGHTALYWYRQSLGQGPEFLIYFQGTGAADDSGLPNDRFFAVRPEGSVSTLKIQRTERGDSAVYLCASSLIAGSKETQYFGPGTRLLVL.

The chain links TRBV5-6 to TRBJ2-7, with 8 bases matching TRBD1. From germline, CDR1 is SGHDT and CDR2 YYEEEE. CDR3 size: 15 residues. J lost 6 bases, V lost 0 bases, and 8 bases had no gene match. CDR3 sequence reads: CASSLEAGGAPEQYF. CDR3 coding DNA: TGTGCCAGCAGCTTGGAGGCAGGGGGCGCGCCCGAGCAGTACTTC. Drawing the rest from reference TRBV5-6 and TRBJ2-7, the complete variable domain is DAGVTQSPTHLIKTRGQQVTLRCSPKSGHDTVSWYQQALGQGPQFIFQYYEEEERQRGNFPDRFSGHQFPNYSSELNVNALLLGDSALYLCASSLEAGGAPEQYFGPGTRLTVT.

The chain has TRBV28 and TRBJ2-3; D remains unclear. Looked up from germline, CDR1 is MDHEN and CDR2 is SYDVKM. V was trimmed by 9 bases and J by 5 bases, leaving 6 bases between them. CDR3 size: 10 residues. CDR3 in amino acids: CASSRDTQYF. CDR3 DNA sequence: TGTGCCAGTAGCCGAGATACGCAGTATTTT.

This clone was picked up a small number of times. The rearrangement joins TRBV5-1 to TRBJ2-3, with 7 positions matching TRBD1. Trimming removed 6 bases from V and 2 bases from J; junction bases left unmatched: 6. This CDR3 has 14 amino acids. Germline CDR1 SGHRS, CDR2 YFSETQ. CDR3 residues: CASTEGGPTDTQYF. The DNA of the CDR3 is TGCGCCAGCACCGAAGGGGGCCCCACAGATACGCAGTATTTT. Full variable domain (remainder filled in from reference TRBV5-1 and TRBJ2-3): KAGVTQTPRYLIKTRGQQVTLSCSPISGHRSVSWYQQTPGQGLQFLFEYFSETQRNKGNFPGRFSGRQFSNSRSEMNVSTLELGDSALYLCASTEGGPTDTQYFGPGTRLTVL.

CDR3: CASSWDRGEPTQYF. In nucleotides, the CDR3 is TGCGCCAGCAGCTGGGACAGGGGCGAGCCGACCCAGTACTTC. V gene TRBV5-1 combines with J gene TRBJ2-5, with 10 nucleotides matching TRBD1. The V segment lost 3 bases and the J segment 7 bases; nucleotides outside the gene matches: 6. The CDR3 contains 14 residues. CDR1 is SGHRS and CDR2 is YFSETQ in the germline V gene.

J is TRBJ2-4 and V is TRBV19, with 9 bases identical to TRBD1. CDR1 LNHDA and CDR2 SQIVND come from the germline V gene (reference sequence). V dropped 4 bases and J dropped 4; count of bases not matched to a gene: 5. CDR3 size: 15 residues. CDR3 in amino acids: CASSSPGQGKNIQYF. In DNA form, the CDR3 reads TGTGCCAGTAGTAGTCCGGGACAGGGTAAAAACATTCAGTACTTC.

A few counts support this clone. The V call is TRBV27, the J call TRBJ2-2; 13 positions agree with TRBD2. Germline V gene data show CDR1 as MNHEY and CDR2 as SMNVEV (reference sequence). J lost 5 bases, V lost 2 bases, and 8 bases had no gene match. The CDR3 totals 18 residues. The CDR3 loop reads CASSLRTSGSQRTGELFF. The CDR3 region has the DNA TGTGCCAGCAGTTTAAGGACTAGCGGGAGTCAGAGGACCGGGGAGCTGTTTTTT.

This chain uses TRBV11-2 with TRBJ1-2, with a weak D call TRBD1 (6 bases). The V gene's germline CDR1 is SGHAT and CDR2 FQNNGV. The V end lost 2 bases, the J end lost 3 bases, and 7 bases lay between the germline ends. This CDR3 is 13 amino acids long. The CDR3 nucleotides are TGTGCCAGCAGCTTACGACAGGACTATGGCTACACCTTC. As protein: CASSLRQDYGYTF.

The rearrangement joins TRBV19 to TRBJ1-5, with 7 bases aligning to TRBD1. Trimming at V came to 10 bases and at J to 6 bases, leaving 12 bases not matched to a gene. The length of the CDR3 is 14 residues. The germline CDR1 and CDR2 sequences are LNHDA and SQIVND (reference sequence). The CDR3 here is CAIRQGGSGQPQHF. The CDR3 DNA reads TGTGCCATTCGACAGGGTGGAAGCGGTCAGCCCCAGCATTTT.

CDR3 region: CASSAGTYRNTEAFF. The DNA of the CDR3 is TGTGCCAGCAGTGCAGGGACATATAGGAACACTGAAGCTTTCTTT. This rearrangement joins TRBV6-5 to TRBJ1-1; D may be TRBD1 (6 bases). Germline V gene data show CDR1 as MNHEY and CDR2 as SVGAGI. The CDR3 loop spans 15 amino acids. The V and J ends lost 5 bases and 1 base respectively, with 14 bases between them.

In its sample, this clone was seen once. The CDR3, as DNA: TGCGCCAGCAGCTTGAGGGGGGGCGGGAGCTTCGAAAAACTGTTTTTT. Translated: CASSLRGGGSFEKLFF. V gene TRBV5-1 combines with J gene TRBJ1-4; a weak D match, TRBD1 (6 bases). CDR1 is SGHRS and CDR2 is YFSETQ in the germline V gene. The V and J ends lost 1 base and 8 bases respectively, with 18 bases between them. CDR3 size: 16 residues.

The chain is built from TRBV4-1 and TRBJ1-1; 8 bases fit TRBD1. CDR1 and CDR2 from the germline V gene are MGHRA and YSYEKL. The CDR3 has 20 amino acids. Trimming removed 4 bases from V and 3 bases from J; junction bases left unmatched: 22. CDR3 DNA sequence: TGCGCCAGCAGCCCCGTCATTACCTCTAACAGGGGGATAGGAGACACTGAAGCTTTCTTT. This codes for CASSPVITSNRGIGDTEAFF.

V is TRBV7-3 and J is TRBJ2-2; tentative D call: TRBD2 (6 bases). From germline, CDR1 is SGHTA and CDR2 FQGTGA. This CDR3 spans 16 amino acids. Trimming cost V 3 bases and J 0 bases, with 11 bases left between them. CDR3 in DNA: TGTGCCAGCAGCTTGGCGGGACTCCCGAACACCGGGGAGCTGTTTTTT. This codes for CASSLAGLPNTGELFF.

The chain has TRBV5-1 and TRBJ1-5, with a tentative D call TRBD1 (5 bases). V shed 4 bases and J shed 0 bases, with 14 bases lying between them. The CDR3 loop spans 16 amino acids. Germline CDR1 is SGHRS and CDR2 is YFSETQ. The DNA for the CDR3 is TGCGCCAGCAGCCCCACAGGAGGGGCTAGCAATCAGCCCCAGCATTTT. This sequence encodes CASSPTGGASNQPQHF.

The V call is TRBV14, the J call TRBJ2-1, with 10 bases that match TRBD2. Germline CDR1 is SGHDN and CDR2 is FVKESK. The CDR3 length is 18 residues. V lost 0 bases, J lost 4 bases, and 9 bases stayed unmatched. CDR3 protein: CASSQDWLAGERYNEQFF. The CDR3 DNA follows: TGTGCCAGCAGCCAAGATTGGCTAGCGGGAGAGAGGTACAATGAGCAGTTCTTC.

The chain combines TRBV28 with TRBJ1-5; D possibly corresponds to TRBD1 (5 bases). CDR3 length: 14 amino acids. Trimming removed 5 bases at V and 5 bases at J, with 13 bases between. Germline-derived CDR1 and CDR2 are MDHEN and SYDVKM. DNA for the CDR3: TGTGCCAGCAGTCCCTGGGGCAGTCATCAGCCCCAGCATTTT. Amino acids: CASSPWGSHQPQHF. Together with reference TRBV28 and TRBJ1-5, the CDR3 gives the full variable domain: DVKVTQSSRYLVKRTGEKVFLECVQDMDHENMFWYRQDPGLGLRLIYFSYDVKMKEKGDIPEGYSVSREKKERFSLILESASTNQTSMYLCASSPWGSHQPQHFGDGTRLSIL.